Reported below is one TCR beta chain. The antigen remains undetermined. Sequencing was performed with immunoSEQ multiplex PCR; in TCRdb, only in-frame clones are kept and a portion is missing. The repertoire holds about 240,000 clones, with around 85% as singletons. J was trimmed by 7 bases and V by 5 bases; bases with no gene match: 12. Germline V gene sequence: CDR1 LNHNV, CDR2 YYDKDF (reference sequence). The CDR3 length is 15 residues. This sample was included in a study of cytomegalovirus exposure and HLA in healthy donors. Whole-study context: The roughly 120 validation repertoires matched the 500 to 750 first-cohort repertoires in platform, a later analysis reported.

Study-level findings and limits: The classifier was said to identify cytomegalovirus status with high specificity and sensitivity. Through in vitro validation, three CMV-associated chains were shown to be specific for CMV antigens. Some TCR beta chains (around 160 of them) were listed as cytomegalovirus-associated.

The J gene is TRBJ1-2, the V gene TRBV15; 8 bases are shared with TRBD1. The sequence derives from a woman in her twenties or thirties in good health and CMV-seropositive. The sequenced material came from PBMCs. The CDR3 reads CATSGTRTGRSGYTF. CDR3 nucleotide sequence: TGTGCCACCAGCGGCACCCGGACAGGGCGGAGTGGCTACACCTTC.